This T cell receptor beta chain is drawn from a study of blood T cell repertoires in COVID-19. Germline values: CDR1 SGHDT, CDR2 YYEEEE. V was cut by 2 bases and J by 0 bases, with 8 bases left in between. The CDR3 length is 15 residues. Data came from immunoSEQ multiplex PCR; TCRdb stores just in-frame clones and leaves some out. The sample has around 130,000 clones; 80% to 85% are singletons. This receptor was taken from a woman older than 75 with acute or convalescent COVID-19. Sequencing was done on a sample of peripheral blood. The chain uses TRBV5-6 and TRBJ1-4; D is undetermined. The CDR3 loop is CASSFSPTTNEKLFF. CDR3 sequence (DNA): TGTGCCAGCAGCTTTTCTCCTACAACTAATGAAAAACTGTTTTTT.